Listed below are T cell receptor beta chains from one sample, sequenced in a study of monozygotic twins with cystic fibrosis. Only in-frame clones appear in the TCRdb table, and some are missing; sequencing was by immunoSEQ multiplex PCR. Of about 17,000 clones listed, about 96% were seen once; the top ten hold about 0.6%. Sequences were obtained from blood. The receptors were gathered from a girl under 10 years old with cystic fibrosis. Both conserved end residues are trimmed from each CDR3.

cdr3_aa: ASSLEQGPGELF; j_call: TRBJ2-2; v_call: TRBV5-4
cdr3_aa: ASSIEGTGFYNEQF; j_call: TRBJ2-1; v_call: TRBV19
cdr3_aa: ASSLLIDFDEQF; j_call: TRBJ2-1; v_call: TRBV7-9
cdr3_aa: AWSVAAEAF; j_call: TRBJ1-1; v_call: TRBV30
cdr3_aa: ASSEVWTGDGNQPQH; j_call: TRBJ1-5; v_call: TRBV6-1
cdr3_aa: ASSLIMRGHRELF; j_call: TRBJ2-2; v_call: TRBV28
cdr3_aa: APLKGQNQETQY; j_call: TRBJ2-5; v_call: TRBV4-3
cdr3_aa: ASRPIKGPNNEQF; j_call: TRBJ2-1; v_call: TRBV10-1
cdr3_aa: ASSPWDTIAKNIQY; j_call: TRBJ2-4; v_call: TRBV19
cdr3_aa: ASSLSLNTEAF; j_call: TRBJ1-1; v_call: TRBV27
cdr3_aa: ASSESGGGQETQY; j_call: TRBJ2-5; v_call: TRBV10-1
cdr3_aa: ASSPPVGAANEKLF; j_call: TRBJ1-4; v_call: TRBV18
cdr3_aa: ASSTGTGVFEQY; j_call: TRBJ2-7; v_call: TRBV6-1
cdr3_aa: ASSRIRGPNYEQY; j_call: TRBJ2-7; v_call: TRBV19
cdr3_aa: ASSVSGQRHEKLF; j_call: TRBJ1-4; v_call: TRBV9
cdr3_aa: ASSSTQTQGPRGNTIY; j_call: TRBJ1-3; v_call: TRBV4-3
cdr3_aa: ATSRAGTGGHSPLH; j_call: TRBJ1-6; v_call: TRBV15
cdr3_aa: ASNPRGWGNEQY; j_call: TRBJ2-7; v_call: TRBV6-5
cdr3_aa: ASSLTDSNQPQH; j_call: TRBJ1-5; v_call: TRBV28
cdr3_aa: ASRTLAGPLYEQY; j_call: TRBJ2-7; v_call: TRBV28
cdr3_aa: ASGGAQINQPQH; j_call: TRBJ1-5; v_call: TRBV10-2
cdr3_aa: ASSLRSRGPYEQY; j_call: TRBJ2-7; v_call: TRBV13
cdr3_aa: ASSLITGFSYEQY; j_call: TRBJ2-7; v_call: TRBV11-3
cdr3_aa: ATSGANLGQGGEQF; j_call: TRBJ2-1; v_call: TRBV15
cdr3_aa: AISKDRDQPQH; j_call: TRBJ1-5; v_call: TRBV10-3
cdr3_aa: ASSLLRDRVPGANVLT; j_call: TRBJ2-6; v_call: TRBV28
cdr3_aa: ASSLASLDSGNTIY; j_call: TRBJ1-3; v_call: TRBV7-9
cdr3_aa: ASSQDFGARNTEAF; j_call: TRBJ1-1; v_call: TRBV4-3